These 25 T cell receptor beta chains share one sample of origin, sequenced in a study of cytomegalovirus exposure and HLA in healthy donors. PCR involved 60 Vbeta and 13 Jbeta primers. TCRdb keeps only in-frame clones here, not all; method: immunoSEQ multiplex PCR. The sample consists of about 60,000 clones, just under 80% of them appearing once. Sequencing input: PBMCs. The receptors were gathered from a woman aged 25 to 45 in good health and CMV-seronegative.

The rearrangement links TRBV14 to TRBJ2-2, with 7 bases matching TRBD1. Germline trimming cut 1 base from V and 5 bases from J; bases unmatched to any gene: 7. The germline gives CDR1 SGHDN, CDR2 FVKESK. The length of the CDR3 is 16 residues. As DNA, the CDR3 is TGTGCCAGCAGCCAAGGACCGGACAGGCCGACCGGGGAGCTGTTTTTT. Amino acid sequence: CASSQGPDRPTGELFF.

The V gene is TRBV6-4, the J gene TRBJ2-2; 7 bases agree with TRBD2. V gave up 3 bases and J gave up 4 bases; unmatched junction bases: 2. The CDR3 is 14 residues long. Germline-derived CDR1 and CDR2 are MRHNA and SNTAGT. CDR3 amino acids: CASSERGSTGELFF. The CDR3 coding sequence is TGTGCCAGCAGTGAGCGGGGGAGCACCGGGGAGCTGTTTTTT.

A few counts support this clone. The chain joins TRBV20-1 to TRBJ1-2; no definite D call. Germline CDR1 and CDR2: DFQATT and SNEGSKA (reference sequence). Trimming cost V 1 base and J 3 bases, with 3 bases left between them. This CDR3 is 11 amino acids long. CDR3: CSARGHYGYTF. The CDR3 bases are TGCAGTGCTAGAGGGCACTATGGCTACACCTTC.

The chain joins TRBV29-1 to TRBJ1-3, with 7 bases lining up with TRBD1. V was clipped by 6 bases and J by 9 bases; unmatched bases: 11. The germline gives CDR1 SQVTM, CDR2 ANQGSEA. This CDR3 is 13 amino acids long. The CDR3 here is CSVETGEMGTIYF. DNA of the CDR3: TGCAGCGTGGAAACAGGGGAAATGGGCACCATATATTTT.

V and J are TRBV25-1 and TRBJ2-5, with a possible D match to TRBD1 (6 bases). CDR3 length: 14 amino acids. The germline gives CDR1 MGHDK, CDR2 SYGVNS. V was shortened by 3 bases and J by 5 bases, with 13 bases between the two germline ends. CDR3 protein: CASSDLDRTETQYF. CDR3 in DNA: TGTGCCAGCAGTGACCTAGACAGGACGGAGACCCAGTACTTC.

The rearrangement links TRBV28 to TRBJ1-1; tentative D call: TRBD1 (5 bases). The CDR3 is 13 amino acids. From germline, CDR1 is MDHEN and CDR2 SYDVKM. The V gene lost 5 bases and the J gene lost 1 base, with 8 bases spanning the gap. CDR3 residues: CASSLTGNTEAFF. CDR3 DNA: TGTGCCAGCAGTCTAACAGGGAACACTGAAGCTTTCTTT.

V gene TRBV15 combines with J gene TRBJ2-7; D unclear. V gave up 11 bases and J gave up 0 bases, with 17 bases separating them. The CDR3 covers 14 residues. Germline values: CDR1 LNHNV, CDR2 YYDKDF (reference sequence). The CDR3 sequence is CASSTELSSYEQYF. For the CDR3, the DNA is TGTGCCTCTAGTACGGAACTAAGCTCCTACGAGCAGTACTTC. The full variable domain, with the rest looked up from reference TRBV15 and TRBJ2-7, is DAMVIQNPRYQVTQFGKPVTLSCSQTLNHNVMYWYQQKSSQAPKLLFHYYDKDFNNEADTPDNFQSRRPNTSFCFLDIRSPGLGDTAMYLCASSTELSSYEQYFGPGTRLTVT.

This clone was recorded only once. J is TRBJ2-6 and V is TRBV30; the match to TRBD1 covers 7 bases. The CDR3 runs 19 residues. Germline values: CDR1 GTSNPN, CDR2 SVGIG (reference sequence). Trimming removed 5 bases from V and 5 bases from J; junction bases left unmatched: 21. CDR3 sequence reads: CAWSPVLGTDLFWANVLTF. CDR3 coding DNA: TGTGCCTGGTCCCCGGTTCTTGGGACAGATCTCTTCTGGGCCAACGTCCTGACTTTC.

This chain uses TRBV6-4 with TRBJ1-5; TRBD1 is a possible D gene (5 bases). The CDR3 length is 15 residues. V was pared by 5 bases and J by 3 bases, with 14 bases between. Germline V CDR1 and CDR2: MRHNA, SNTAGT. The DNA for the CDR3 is TGTGCCAGCAGTAACCACTGGGGGGTCAATCAGCCCCAGCATTTT. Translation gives CASSNHWGVNQPQHF.

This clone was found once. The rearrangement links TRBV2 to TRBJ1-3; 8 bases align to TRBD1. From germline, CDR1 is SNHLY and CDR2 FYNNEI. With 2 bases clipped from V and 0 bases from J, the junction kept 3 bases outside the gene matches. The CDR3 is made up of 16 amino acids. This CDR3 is CASSEKQGGSGNTIYF. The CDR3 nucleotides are TGTGCCAGCAGTGAAAAACAGGGGGGCTCTGGAAACACCATATATTTT.

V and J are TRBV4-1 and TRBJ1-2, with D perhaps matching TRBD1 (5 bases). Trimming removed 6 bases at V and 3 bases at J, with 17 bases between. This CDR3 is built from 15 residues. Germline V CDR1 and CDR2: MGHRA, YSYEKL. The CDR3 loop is CASRTWGGADYGYTF. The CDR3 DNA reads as TGCGCCAGCAGAACTTGGGGGGGAGCAGACTATGGCTACACCTTC.

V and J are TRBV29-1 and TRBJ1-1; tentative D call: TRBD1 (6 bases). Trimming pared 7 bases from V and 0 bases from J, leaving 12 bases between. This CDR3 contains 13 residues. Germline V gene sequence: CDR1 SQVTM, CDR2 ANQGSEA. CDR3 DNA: TGCAGCGCCCGACAGGCCCTGAACACTGAAGCTTTCTTT. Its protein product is CSARQALNTEAFF.

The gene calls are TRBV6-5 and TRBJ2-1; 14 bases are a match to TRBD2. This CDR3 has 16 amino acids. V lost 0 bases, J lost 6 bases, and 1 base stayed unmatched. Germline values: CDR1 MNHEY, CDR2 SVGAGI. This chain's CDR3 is CASSYSGLAGGNEQFF. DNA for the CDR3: TGTGCCAGCAGTTACTCAGGACTAGCGGGAGGCAATGAGCAGTTCTTC.

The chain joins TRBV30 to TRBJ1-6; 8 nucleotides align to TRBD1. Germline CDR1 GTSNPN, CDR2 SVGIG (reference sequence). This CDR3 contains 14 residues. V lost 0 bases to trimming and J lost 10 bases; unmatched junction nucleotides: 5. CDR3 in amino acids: CAWSVGQGGSPLHF. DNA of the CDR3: TGTGCCTGGAGTGTAGGACAGGGAGGGTCACCCCTCCACTTT. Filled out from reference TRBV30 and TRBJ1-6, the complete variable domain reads SQTIHQWPATLVQPVGSPLSLECTVEGTSNPNLYWYRQAAGRGLQLLFYSVGIGQISSEVPQNLSASRPQDRQFILSSKKLLLSDSGFYLCAWSVGQGGSPLHFGNGTRLTVT.

CDR3 sequence: CASPGGDNSPLHF. DNA for the CDR3: TGTGCCAGCCCCGGGGGGGATAATTCACCCCTCCACTTT. The chain is built from TRBV2 and TRBJ1-6, with a weak D call TRBD1 (5 bases). Germline values: CDR1 SNHLY, CDR2 FYNNEI. V shed 8 bases and J shed 5 bases, with 10 bases lying between them. The CDR3 totals 13 residues.

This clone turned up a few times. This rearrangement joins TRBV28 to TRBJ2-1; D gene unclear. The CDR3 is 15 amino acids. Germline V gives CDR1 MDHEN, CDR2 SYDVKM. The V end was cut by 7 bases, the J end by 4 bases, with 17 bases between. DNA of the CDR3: TGTGCCAGCACCCCCGGGTGGAGAGAATACAATGAGCAGTTCTTC. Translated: CASTPGWREYNEQFF.

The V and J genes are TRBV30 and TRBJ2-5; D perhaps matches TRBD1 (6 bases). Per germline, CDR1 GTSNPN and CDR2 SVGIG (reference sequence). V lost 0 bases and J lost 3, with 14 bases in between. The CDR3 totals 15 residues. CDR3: CAWSVLGAGEETQYF. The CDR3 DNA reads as TGTGCCTGGAGTGTATTAGGTGCAGGGGAAGAGACCCAGTACTTC.

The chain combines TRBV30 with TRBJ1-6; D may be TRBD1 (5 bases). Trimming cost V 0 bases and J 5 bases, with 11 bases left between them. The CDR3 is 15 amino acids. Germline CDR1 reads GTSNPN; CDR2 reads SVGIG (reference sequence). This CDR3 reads CAWSVPGGNNSPLHF. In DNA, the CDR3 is TGTGCCTGGAGTGTACCTGGGGGGAATAATTCACCCCTCCACTTT.

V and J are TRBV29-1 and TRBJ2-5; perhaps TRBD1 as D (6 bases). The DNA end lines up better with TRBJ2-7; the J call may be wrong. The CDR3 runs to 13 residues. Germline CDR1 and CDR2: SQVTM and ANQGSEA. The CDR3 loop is CSVESPDSYEQYF. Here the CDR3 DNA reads TGCAGCGTTGAATCTCCGGACAGCTACGAGCAGTACTTC.

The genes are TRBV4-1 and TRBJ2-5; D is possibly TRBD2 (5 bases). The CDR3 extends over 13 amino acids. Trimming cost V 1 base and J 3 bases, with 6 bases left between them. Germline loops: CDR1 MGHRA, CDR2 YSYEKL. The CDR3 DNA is TGCGCCAGCAGCCAAGTACTAGAAGAGACCCAGTACTTC. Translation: CASSQVLEETQYF.

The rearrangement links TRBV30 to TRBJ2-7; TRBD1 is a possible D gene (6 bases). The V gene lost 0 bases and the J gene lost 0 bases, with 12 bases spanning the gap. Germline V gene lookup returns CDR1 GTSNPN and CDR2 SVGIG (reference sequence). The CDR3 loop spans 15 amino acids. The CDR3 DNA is TGTGCCTGGAGTGTATGGGACACTGTCTCCTACGAGCAGTACTTC. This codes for CAWSVWDTVSYEQYF.

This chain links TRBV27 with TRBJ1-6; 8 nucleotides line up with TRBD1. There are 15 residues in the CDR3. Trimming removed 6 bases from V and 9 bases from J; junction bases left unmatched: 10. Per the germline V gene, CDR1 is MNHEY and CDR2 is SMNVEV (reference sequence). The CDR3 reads CASRLQGVAASPLHF. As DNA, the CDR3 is TGTGCCAGCAGGCTACAGGGGGTAGCGGCTTCACCCCTCCACTTT.

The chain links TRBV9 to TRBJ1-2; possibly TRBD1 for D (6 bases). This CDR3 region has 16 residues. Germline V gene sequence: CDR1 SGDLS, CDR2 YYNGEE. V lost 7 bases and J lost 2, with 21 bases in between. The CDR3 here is CASQGYLDGGNYGYTF. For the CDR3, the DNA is TGTGCCAGCCAGGGTTATCTCGATGGGGGCAACTATGGCTACACCTTC. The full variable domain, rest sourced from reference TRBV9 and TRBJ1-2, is DSGVTQTPKHLITATGQRVTLRCSPRSGDLSVYWYQQSLDQGLQFLIQYYNGEERAKGNILERFSAQQFPDLHSELNLSSLELGDSALYFCASQGYLDGGNYGYTFGSGTRLTVV.

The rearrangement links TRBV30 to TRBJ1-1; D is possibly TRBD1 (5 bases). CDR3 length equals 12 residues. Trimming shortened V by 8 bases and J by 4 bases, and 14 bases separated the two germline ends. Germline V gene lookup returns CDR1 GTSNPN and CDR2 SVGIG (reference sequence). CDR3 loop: CATDQGGTEAFF. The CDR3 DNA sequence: TGTGCCACGGACCAGGGTGGCACTGAAGCTTTCTTT.

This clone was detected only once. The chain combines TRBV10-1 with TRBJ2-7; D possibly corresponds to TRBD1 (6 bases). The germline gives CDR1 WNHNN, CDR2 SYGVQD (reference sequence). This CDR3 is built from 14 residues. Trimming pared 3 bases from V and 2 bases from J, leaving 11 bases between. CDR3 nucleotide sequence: TGCGCCAGCAGTGACTTGGCAGGGGCCTACGAGCAGTACTTC. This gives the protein CASSDLAGAYEQYF.